The entry that follows covers one T cell receptor beta chain sequence. TCRdb re-called the 5' RACE reads with MiXCR, one entry per CDR3 protein. The table shows some 1,700,000 distinct CDR3 sequences, with less than 35% occurring only once. The sample comes from a study of identical twins. Trimming cost V 1 base and J 1 base, with 18 bases left between them. The CDR3 has 18 residues. Germline lookup yields CDR1 LGHDT and CDR2 YNNKEL (reference sequence). Material for sequencing was cord blood. The receptor was isolated from a newborn girl in good health. This chain uses TRBV3-1 with TRBJ2-3; the D gene could be TRBD1 or TRBD2 (5 bases each). This CDR3 is CASSQVGTHLGGTDTQYF. The CDR3 DNA reads as TGTGCCAGCAGCCAAGTGGGGACCCACCTCGGAGGCACAGATACGCAGTATTTT.